These T cell receptor beta chains were read from a single sample in a study of cytotoxic CD8 clonotypes in ibrutinib-treated CLL. Clones were sequenced by immunoSEQ multiplex PCR, and TCRdb holds only the in-frame ones, with some missing. The sample records 200,000 or so clones, approximately 75% being singletons. The sequenced sample was PBMCs, obtained after 12 months of ibrutinib treatment. All receptors come from a human donor with chronic lymphocytic leukemia. Both conserved end residues are part of each CDR3. The D gene is left open where the match is weak. Part of the rows lack a size; the others show once, few, many or a class for expanded clones.

>TRBV4-1|TRBJ1-1|NA|NA
CASSQDSFEAFF
TGCGCCAGCAGCCAAGACAGTTTTGAAGCTTTCTTT
>TRBV5-1|TRBJ2-7|TRBD2|NA
CASSRTSGSYEQYF
TGCGCCAGCAGCCGGACTAGCGGTTCCTACGAGCAGTACTTC
>TRBV7-3|TRBJ2-3|TRBD2|NA
CASSLFGLAVDTQYF
TGTGCCAGCAGCTTGTTCGGACTAGCCGTAGATACGCAGTATTTT
>TRBV28|TRBJ2-3|TRBD2|NA
CASNWGGSGGTDTQYF
TGTGCCAGCAATTGGGGGGGGAGTGGAGGAACAGATACGCAGTATTTT
>TRBV27|TRBJ1-6|NA|once
CASSYTRGGSPLHF
TGTGCCAGCAGTTATACCAGGGGTGGCTCACCCCTCCACTTT
>TRBV4-1|TRBJ1-5|NA|NA
CASSQDVGESNQPQHF
TGCGCCAGCAGCCAAGACGTAGGCGAGAGCAATCAGCCCCAGCATTTT
>TRBV27|TRBJ2-5|NA|NA
CASSFRHGPQETQYF
TGTGCCAGCAGTTTCCGGCACGGACCTCAAGAGACCCAGTACTTC
>TRBV6-6|TRBJ2-5|TRBD2|NA
CASSPGTRWFETQYF
TGTGCCAGCAGTCCCGGGACTAGGTGGTTTGAGACCCAGTACTTC
>TRBV27|TRBJ2-1|NA|NA
CASSSQLLKDNEQFF
TGTGCCAGCAGTTCCCAACTTCTCAAGGACAATGAGCAGTTCTTC
>TRBV4-1|TRBJ1-1|NA|NA
CASSQEGYSRGEAFF
TGCGCCAGCAGCCAAGAAGGGTACAGCCGGGGTGAAGCTTTCTTT
>TRBV6-1|TRBJ2-7|TRBD1|NA
CASSEEWDSFYEQYF
TGTGCCAGCAGTGAAGAGTGGGACAGTTTCTACGAGCAGTACTTC
>TRBV29-1|TRBJ1-1|TRBD1|NA
CSATTGGFAFF
TGCAGCGCCACTACAGGGGGCTTTGCTTTCTTT
>TRBV5-4|TRBJ1-6|NA|NA
CASSLPQGYNSPLHF
TGTGCCAGCAGCCTACCTCAGGGGTATAATTCACCCCTCCACTTT
>TRBV15|TRBJ1-1|NA|NA
CATSRGKQGWNTEAFF
TGTGCCACCAGCAGAGGAAAGCAGGGATGGAACACTGAAGCTTTCTTT
>TRBV19|TRBJ1-1|NA|NA
CASSISGNTEAFF
TGTGCCAGTAGTATATCCGGGAACACTGAAGCTTTCTTT
>TRBV5-1|TRBJ1-2|NA|NA
CASNGGDNNYGYTF
TGCGCCAGCAATGGAGGAGACAATAACTATGGCTACACCTTC
>TRBV7-8|TRBJ1-2|NA|few
CASSFTENPYGYTF
TGTGCCAGCAGCTTTACGGAGAATCCCTATGGCTACACCTTC
>TRBV27|TRBJ2-7|TRBD1|NA
CASSLGQEYEQYF
TGTGCCAGCAGTCTCGGACAGGAGTACGAGCAGTACTTC
>TRBV5-1|TRBJ2-7|NA|NA
CASHRDLSSYEQYF
TGCGCCAGCCACAGGGACCTGAGCTCCTACGAGCAGTACTTC
>TRBV9|TRBJ1-3|NA|NA
CASSAPHSGGNTIYF
TGTGCCAGCAGCGCGCCCCACTCTGGGGGAAACACCATATATTTT
>TRBV11-2|TRBJ2-7|NA|NA
CASSFVVVDGEQYF
TGTGCCAGCAGCTTTGTAGTAGTAGACGGCGAGCAGTACTTC
>TRBV6-6|TRBJ2-3|NA|once
CASSYAPPDTQYF
TGTGCCAGCAGTTACGCCCCGCCAGATACGCAGTATTTT
>TRBV27|TRBJ1-1|TRBD1|NA
CASSSEGAGTEAFF
TGTGCCAGCAGTTCAGAGGGGGCCGGAACTGAAGCTTTCTTT
>TRBV6-4|TRBJ2-5|NA|NA
CASSDSIVGARETQYF
TGTGCCAGCAGTGACTCGATAGTGGGGGCCCGGGAGACCCAGTACTTC
>TRBV6-1|TRBJ1-5|NA|few
CASSENQVQPQHF
TGTGCCAGCAGTGAAAACCAGGTCCAGCCCCAGCATTTT
>TRBV6-6|TRBJ2-2|NA|NA
CASSYSGGRNTGELFF
TGTGCCAGCAGTTACTCGGGTGGTCGGAACACCGGGGAGCTGTTTTTT
>TRBV28|TRBJ2-7|TRBD1|NA
CASSIPPGQGSYEQYF
TGTGCCAGCAGTATCCCTCCGGGACAGGGCTCCTACGAGCAGTACTTC
>TRBV6-5|TRBJ1-2|NA|NA
CASSYFYLAGDGYTF
TGTGCCAGCAGTTACTTCTATTTGGCAGGCGATGGCTACACCTTC
>TRBV15|TRBJ2-7|NA|NA
CATSRGRSEQYF
TGTGCCACCAGCAGAGGGCGGAGCGAGCAGTACTTC
>TRBV6-6|TRBJ1-2|TRBD1|NA
CASRAGQASYGYTF
TGTGCCAGCAGGGCCGGACAGGCCTCATATGGCTACACCTTC